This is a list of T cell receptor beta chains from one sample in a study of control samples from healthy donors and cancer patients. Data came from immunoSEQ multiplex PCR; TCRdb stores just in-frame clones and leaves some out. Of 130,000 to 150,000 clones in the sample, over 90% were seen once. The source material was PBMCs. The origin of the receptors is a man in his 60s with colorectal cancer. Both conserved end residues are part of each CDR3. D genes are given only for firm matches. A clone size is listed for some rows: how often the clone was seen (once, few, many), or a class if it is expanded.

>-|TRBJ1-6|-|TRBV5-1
TGCGCCAGCAGCTTCGACGGGGGGTTTAATTCACCCCTCCACTTT
CASSFDGGFNSPLHF
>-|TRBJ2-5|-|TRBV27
TGTGCCAGCAGTTTATCGGGTTGGGGAGAGACCCAGTACTTC
CASSLSGWGETQYF
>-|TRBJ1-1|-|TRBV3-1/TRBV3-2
TGTGCCAGCAGCCAAAACACTGAAGCTTTCTTT
CASSQNTEAFF
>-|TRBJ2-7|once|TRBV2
TGTGCCAGCAGTGGTCAGGGTTTGAACGAGCAGTACTTC
CASSGQGLNEQYF
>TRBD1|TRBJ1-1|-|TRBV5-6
TGTGCCAGCAGCTTAGACAGGGGGTGGAACACTGAAGCTTTCTTT
CASSLDRGWNTEAFF
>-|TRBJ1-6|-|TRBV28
TGTGCCAGCAGTTTTAAAGGCTATGGGAATAATTCACCCCTCCACTTT
CASSFKGYGNNSPLHF
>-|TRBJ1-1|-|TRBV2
TGTGCCAGCAGTGAATCCCCATTTGGTGAAGCTTTCTTT
CASSESPFGEAFF
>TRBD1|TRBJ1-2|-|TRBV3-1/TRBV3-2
TGTGCCAGCAGCCAAGATCGACAGGGGGCTTCTCTTGGCTACACCTTC
CASSQDRQGASLGYTF
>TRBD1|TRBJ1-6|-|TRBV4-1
TGCGCCAGCAGCACGCGTTCATTAGGACAGGGGGTACTTATAAATAATTCACCCCTCCACTTT
CASSTRSLGQGVLINNSPLHF
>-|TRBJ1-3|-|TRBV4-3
TGCGCCAGCAGCCGAGAAGTACAGGGTTCCGTCGGAAACACCATATATTTT
CASSREVQGSVGNTIYF
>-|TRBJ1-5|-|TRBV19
TGTGCCAGTGGTAGGACAATTAATAGCAATCAGCCCCAGCATTTT
CASGRTINSNQPQHF
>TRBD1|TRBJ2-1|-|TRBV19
TGTGCCACCGACCCGGGACAGGGTTACAATGAGCAGTTCTTC
CATDPGQGYNEQFF
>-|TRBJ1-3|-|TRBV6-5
TGTGCCAGCAGTTACACGGGACCGGCGGGTGACACCATATATTTT
CASSYTGPAGDTIYF
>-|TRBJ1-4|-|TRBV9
TGTGCCAGCAGCGCGGGGTGGGGGCATGAAAAACTGTTTTTT
CASSAGWGHEKLFF
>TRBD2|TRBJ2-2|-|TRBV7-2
TGTGCCAGCACCCAGAATTCCGGGACTAGGTACACCGGGGAGCTGTTTTTT
CASTQNSGTRYTGELFF
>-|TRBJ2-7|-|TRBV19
TGTGCCAGTAGTAACACCTACGAGCAGTACTTC
CASSNTYEQYF
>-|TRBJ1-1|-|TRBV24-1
TGTGCCACCACTCGGGGGTCTGAAGCTTTCTTT
CATTRGSEAFF
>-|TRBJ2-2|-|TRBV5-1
TGCGCCAGCAGCTTGGGGTTGAACACCGGGGAGCTGTTTTTT
CASSLGLNTGELFF
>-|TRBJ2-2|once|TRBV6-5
TGTGCCAGCAGTTACTGGTCAGGGGCGGGCGGCGGGGAGCTGTTTTTT
CASSYWSGAGGGELFF
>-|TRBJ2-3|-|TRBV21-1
TGTGCCAGCAGCTCTCCTGGAGTTAGCACAGATACGCAGTATTTT
CASSSPGVSTDTQYF
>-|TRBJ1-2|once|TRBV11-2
TGTGCCAGCAGCTTAGGGGGCTATGGCTACACCTTC
CASSLGGYGYTF
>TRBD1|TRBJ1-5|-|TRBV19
TGTGCCAGTAGTGGACAGGGTGGCAATCAGCCCCAGCATTTT
CASSGQGGNQPQHF
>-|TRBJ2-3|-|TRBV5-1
TGCGCCAGCAGCTCCCCGCTCGGGGCCTTGGCAGATACGCAGTATTTT
CASSSPLGALADTQYF
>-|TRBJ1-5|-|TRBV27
TGTGCCAGCAGTCGACAGGGCAATCAGCCCCAGCATTTT
CASSRQGNQPQHF
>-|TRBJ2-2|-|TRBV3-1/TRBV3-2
TGTGCCAGCAGCCCTCCGGGCTACACCGGGGAGCTGTTTTTT
CASSPPGYTGELFF
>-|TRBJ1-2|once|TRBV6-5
TGTGCCAGCAGGCCCCTAGGTGTCTCTAACTATGGCTACACCTTC
CASRPLGVSNYGYTF
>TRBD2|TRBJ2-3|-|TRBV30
TGTGCCTGGATTCTTGGACTAGCGGGGGGAAGCACAGATACGCAGTATTTT
CAWILGLAGGSTDTQYF
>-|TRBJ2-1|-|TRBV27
TGTGCCAGCAGTTTATCTCCGATCAATGAGCAGTTCTTC
CASSLSPINEQFF
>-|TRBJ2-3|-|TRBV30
TGTGCCTGGGGTCTTTCAACAGATACGCAGTATTTT
CAWGLSTDTQYF
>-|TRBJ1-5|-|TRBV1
TGCACCAGCAGCCAACAGGGGCGACCCCAGCATTTT
CTSSQQGRPQHF
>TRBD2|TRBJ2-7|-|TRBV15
TGTGCCACCAGCAGAAATCGCGGGGGCTACGAGCAGTACTTC
CATSRNRGGYEQYF
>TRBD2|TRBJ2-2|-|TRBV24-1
TGTGCCACCAGTGATTTGGGGCCGGGTAGCGGGGGGCTTTCGAACACCGGGGAGCTGTTTTTT
CATSDLGPGSGGLSNTGELFF
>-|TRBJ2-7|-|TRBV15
TGTGCCACCAGCAGAGATTTGTACGAGCAGTACTTC
CATSRDLYEQYF
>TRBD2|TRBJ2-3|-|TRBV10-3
TGTGCCATCAGTGCTATGATAGCGGGGGCTCTCACAGATACGCAGTATTTT
CAISAMIAGALTDTQYF
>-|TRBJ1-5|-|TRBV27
TGTGCCAGCACCCCTCTATCGGGGTACAATCAGCCCCAGCATTTT
CASTPLSGYNQPQHF
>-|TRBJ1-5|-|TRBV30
TGTGCCTGGAGCCTGGGCCAGGGCAATCAGCCCCAGCATTTT
CAWSLGQGNQPQHF
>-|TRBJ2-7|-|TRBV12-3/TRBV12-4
TGTGCCAGCAGTTTCGGGGAGGACTACGAGCAGTACTTC
CASSFGEDYEQYF
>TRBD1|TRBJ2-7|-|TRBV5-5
TGTGCCAGCAGCTGGACAGGGAGGGAGCAGTACTTC
CASSWTGREQYF
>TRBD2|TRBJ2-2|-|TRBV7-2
TGTGCCAGCAGCTTACGGACTAGCGGGGGGGCGAACACCGGGGAGCTGTTTTTT
CASSLRTSGGANTGELFF